The 20 T cell receptor beta chains below were found in one sample sequenced in a study of blood T cell repertoires in COVID-19. The protocol was immunoSEQ multiplex PCR, while the TCRdb copy is restricted to in-frame clones and leaves out a portion. The table shows approximately 200,000 clones, with around 94% occurring only once. Sample: peripheral blood. The receptors originated from a man aged 30-40 years with COVID-19, enrolled during active disease.

The CDR3 bases are TGCGCCAGCAGCTTACGAGGGCAGACTGAAGCTTTCTTT. This codes for CASSLRGQTEAFF. This chain connects TRBV5-1 to TRBJ1-1; D gene uncertain. V lost 2 bases to trimming and J lost 5 bases, with 10 bases between them. CDR1 and CDR2 (germline): SGHRS, YFSETQ. The CDR3 covers 13 residues.

The chain combines TRBV10-3 with TRBJ1-6, with TRBD1 matching over 9 bases. Germline V CDR1 and CDR2: ENHRY, SYGVKD. The length of the CDR3 is 17 residues. V shed 6 bases, J shed 5 bases, and the junction held 11 bases outside the gene matches. CDR3 sequence: CAISGPGTGLDNSPLHF. The CDR3, as DNA: TGTGCCATCAGCGGTCCCGGGACAGGGTTGGATAATTCACCCCTCCACTTT.

This rearrangement joins TRBV10-2 to TRBJ2-2; 9 nucleotides match TRBD2. The germline CDR1 and CDR2 sequences are WSHSY and SAAADI. The CDR3 is 15 residues long. The J segment lost 6 bases and the V segment lost 5 bases, leaving 7 bases of the junction unmatched. Here the CDR3 reads CASSFAGGYSGELFF. DNA for the CDR3: TGCGCCAGCAGTTTTGCGGGGGGGTATTCCGGGGAGCTGTTTTTT.

The V call is TRBV9, the J call TRBJ2-7; a possible D gene is TRBD1 (5 bases). The germline V gene has CDR1 SGDLS and CDR2 YYNGEE. The ends were cut back, 4 bases at V and 5 bases at J, with 16 bases in the middle. This CDR3 is 14 amino acids long. CDR3 nucleotides: TGTGCCAGCAGCCCCCGGGCAGGGCGCCACGAGCAGTACTTC. This gives the protein CASSPRAGRHEQYF.

The chain couples TRBV7-9 to TRBJ2-7; 10 nucleotides line up with TRBD1. The junction had 14 bases not matched to a gene; V was cut back by 5 bases and J by 4 bases. There are 17 residues in the CDR3. Per germline, CDR1 SEHNR and CDR2 FQNEAQ (reference sequence). The CDR3 region is CASSPRQGQGWWYEQYF. The CDR3 DNA sequence: TGTGCCAGCAGCCCACGTCAGGGACAGGGGTGGTGGTACGAGCAGTACTTC.

V and J are TRBV7-9 and TRBJ1-5; D not certain. V was trimmed by 4 bases and J by 0 bases, leaving 10 bases between them. The CDR3 consists of 15 residues. Germline CDR1 reads SEHNR; CDR2 reads FQNEAQ (reference sequence). This CDR3 reads CASSSTTDSNQPQHF. The CDR3 DNA reads as TGTGCCAGCAGCTCTACAACAGATAGCAATCAGCCCCAGCATTTT.

This sequence joins TRBV19 and TRBJ2-2; D is perhaps TRBD2 (6 bases). Germline CDR1 is LNHDA and CDR2 is SQIVND (reference sequence). Trimming took off 7 bases at V and 7 bases at J, with 22 bases between the two ends. This CDR3 has 16 residues. The CDR3 loop is CASTPEGGWGGGELFF. The CDR3, as DNA: TGTGCCAGTACCCCAGAAGGAGGGTGGGGTGGCGGGGAGCTGTTTTTT.

The chain joins TRBV29-1 to TRBJ2-2; D remains ambiguous. Trimming removed 5 bases at V and 5 bases at J, with 12 bases between. This CDR3 has 13 residues. Germline CDR1 SQVTM, CDR2 ANQGSEA. CDR3 amino acids: CSVRMWRTGELFF. CDR3 DNA sequence: TGCAGCGTTCGGATGTGGCGGACCGGGGAGCTGTTTTTT.

This clone occurred once. Other DNA sequences in this specimen translate into the identical CDR3. V gene TRBV9 combines with J gene TRBJ2-7; D is perhaps TRBD2 (5 bases). The V end lost 0 bases, the J end lost 0 bases, and 10 bases lay between the germline ends. This CDR3 has 15 residues. Germline-derived CDR1 and CDR2 are SGDLS and YYNGEE. The CDR3 region is CASSVGSGSSYEQYF. For the CDR3, the DNA is TGTGCCAGCAGCGTAGGAAGCGGCAGCTCCTACGAGCAGTACTTC.

The rearrangement joins TRBV6-5 to TRBJ1-5; weak D call: TRBD1 (6 bases). CDR1 is MNHEY, CDR2 SVGAGI, per germline. The CDR3 loop spans 15 amino acids. The ends were cut back, 5 bases at V and 7 bases at J, with 18 bases in the middle. The CDR3 sequence: CASSPSGDLRQPQHF. The CDR3 nucleotides are TGTGCCAGCAGTCCTTCAGGGGACCTAAGACAGCCCCAGCATTTT.

The chain is built from TRBV6-2 or TRBV6-3 and TRBJ1-6; TRBD1 aligns across 8 bases. With 5 bases clipped from V and 4 bases from J, the junction kept 7 bases outside the gene matches. The CDR3 length is 16 residues. Per germline, CDR1 MNHEY and CDR2 SVGEGT. The CDR3 reads CASSRLTGVYNSPLHF. Here the CDR3 DNA reads TGTGCCAGCAGTCGCCTGACAGGGGTTTATAATTCACCCCTCCACTTT.

V is TRBV3-1 (or the pseudogene TRBV3-2) and J is TRBJ2-5; 9 positions agree with TRBD2. The CDR3 extends over 13 amino acids. Unmatched junction bases numbered 6, after V lost 8 bases and J lost 5 bases. Germline-derived CDR1 and CDR2 are LGHDT and YNNKEL (reference sequence). Here the CDR3 reads CASGGGAVETQYF. The DNA for the CDR3 is TGTGCCAGCGGCGGGGGGGCGGTGGAGACCCAGTACTTC.

The chain joins TRBV5-3 to TRBJ1-2; 10 bases are shared with TRBD1. TRBV5-3 is labeled an ORF, and its function is uncertain. The CDR3 extends over 15 amino acids. Trimming cost V 5 bases and J 4 bases; bases outside gene matches: 8. This CDR3 is CARRPGQGPVYGYTF. Written as DNA, the CDR3 is TGTGCCAGAAGACCGGGACAGGGGCCGGTCTATGGCTACACCTTC.

The chain uses TRBV3-1 (or the pseudogene TRBV3-2) and TRBJ2-5; 7 bases align to TRBD1. The CDR3 consists of 15 residues. Unmatched junction bases numbered 5, after V lost 0 bases and J lost 4 bases. Germline V CDR1 and CDR2: LGHDT, YNNKEL (reference sequence). The CDR3 DNA is TGTGCCAGCAGCCAAGATAGTACAGGGGCAGAGACCCAGTACTTC. Amino acids: CASSQDSTGAETQYF.

The chain uses TRBV10-2 and TRBJ2-5, with TRBD2 identical over 13 bases. With 5 bases clipped from V and 1 base from J, the junction kept 4 bases outside the gene matches. The CDR3 covers 16 residues. The germline V gene encodes CDR1 WSHSY and CDR2 SAAADI. The DNA for the CDR3 is TGCGCCAGCAGTTCGGGACTAGCGGGGTTCCAAGAGACCCAGTACTTC. Translating it yields CASSSGLAGFQETQYF.

The CDR3 sequence is CAWIRNTEAFF. The CDR3 DNA reads as TGTGCCTGGATCAGGAACACTGAAGCTTTCTTT. The rearrangement joins TRBV30 to TRBJ1-1; no definite D call. CDR3 length equals 11 residues. V shed 4 bases and J shed 1 base, with 4 bases lying between them. Per germline, CDR1 GTSNPN and CDR2 SVGIG (reference sequence).

The chain uses TRBV6-5 and TRBJ1-1, with a weak D call TRBD1 (5 bases). The CDR3 totals 14 residues. V gave up 2 bases and J gave up 1 base, with 8 bases separating them. The germline V gene has CDR1 MNHEY and CDR2 SVGAGI. The CDR3, as DNA: TGTGCCAGCAGTTACAGGGGATGGAACACTGAAGCTTTCTTT. Translation gives CASSYRGWNTEAFF.

The chain carries TRBV6-5 and TRBJ2-7, with D tentatively TRBD2 (7 bases). CDR1 and CDR2 from the germline V gene are MNHEY and SVGAGI. The CDR3 runs to 13 residues. The ends were cut back, 6 bases at V and 2 bases at J, with 11 bases in the middle. The CDR3 loop is CASRGGGPYEQYF. The CDR3 region has the DNA TGTGCCAGCAGGGGCGGGGGCCCCTACGAGCAGTACTTC.

This chain links TRBV2 with TRBJ1-2; TRBD1 agrees at 8 bases. The CDR3 has 15 amino acids. Germline loops: CDR1 SNHLY, CDR2 FYNNEI. With 4 bases clipped from V and 7 bases from J, the junction kept 11 bases outside the gene matches. The CDR3 sequence: CASSGTGRGRSGYTF. The CDR3 DNA is TGTGCCAGCAGTGGGACAGGGCGGGGGAGGAGTGGCTACACCTTC.

The chain employs TRBV6-6 and TRBJ2-5; 7 bases are shared with TRBD2. Unmatched junction bases numbered 4, after V lost 4 bases and J lost 5 bases. This CDR3 has 13 amino acids. Germline V lookup: CDR1 MNHNY, CDR2 SVGAGI (reference sequence). CDR3 DNA sequence: TGTGCCAGCAGTTCGACTAGCACGGAGACCCAGTACTTC. It specifies CASSSTSTETQYF.